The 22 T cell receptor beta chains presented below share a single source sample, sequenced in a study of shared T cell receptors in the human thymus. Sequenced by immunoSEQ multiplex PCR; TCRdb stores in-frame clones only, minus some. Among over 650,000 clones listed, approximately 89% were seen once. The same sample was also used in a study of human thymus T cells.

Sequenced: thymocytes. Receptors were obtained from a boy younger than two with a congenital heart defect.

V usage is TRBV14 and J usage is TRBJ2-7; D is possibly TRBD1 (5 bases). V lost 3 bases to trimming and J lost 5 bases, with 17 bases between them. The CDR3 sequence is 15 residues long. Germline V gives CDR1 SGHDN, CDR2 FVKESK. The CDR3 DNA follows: TGTGCCAGCAGCCACCCAAGGGCAGGGTTAAACGAGCAGTACTTC. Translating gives CASSHPRAGLNEQYF. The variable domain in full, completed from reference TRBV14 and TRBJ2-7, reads EAGVTQFPSHSVIEKGQTVTLRCDPISGHDNLYWYRRVMGKEIKFLLHFVKESKQDESGMPNNRFLAERTGGTYSTLKVQPAELEDSGVYFCASSHPRAGLNEQYFGPGTRLTVT.

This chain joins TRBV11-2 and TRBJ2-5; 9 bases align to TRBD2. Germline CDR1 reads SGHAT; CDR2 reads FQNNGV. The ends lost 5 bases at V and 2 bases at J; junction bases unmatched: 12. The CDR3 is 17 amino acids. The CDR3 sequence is CASSPMGRGGGQETQYF. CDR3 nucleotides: TGTGCCAGCAGCCCGATGGGACGCGGGGGGGGACAAGAGACCCAGTACTTC.

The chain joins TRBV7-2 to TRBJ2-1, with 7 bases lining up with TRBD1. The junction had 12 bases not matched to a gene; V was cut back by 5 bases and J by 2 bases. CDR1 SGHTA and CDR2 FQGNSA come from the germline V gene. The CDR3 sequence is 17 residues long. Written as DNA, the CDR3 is TGTGCCAGCAGCCGGGGCCAGGGGGTAATCGCCTACAATGAGCAGTTCTTC. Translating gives CASSRGQGVIAYNEQFF.

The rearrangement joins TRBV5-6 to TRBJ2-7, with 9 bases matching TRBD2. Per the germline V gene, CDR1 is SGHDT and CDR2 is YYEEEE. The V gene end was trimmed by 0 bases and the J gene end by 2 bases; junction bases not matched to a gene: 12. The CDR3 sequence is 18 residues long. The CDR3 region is CASSLGQRGAAGAYEQYF. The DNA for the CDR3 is TGTGCCAGCAGCTTGGGGCAGCGGGGGGCTGCCGGGGCCTACGAGCAGTACTTC.

The CDR3 here is CASSEALSGVLEYF. The CDR3 DNA is TGTGCCAGCAGTGAAGCTCTTTCCGGGGTACTGGAGTACTTC. The chain recombines TRBV6-1 with TRBJ2-7, with a tentative D call TRBD2 (5 bases). Trimming took 0 bases from V and 11 from J, leaving 17 bases between them. CDR1 is MNHNS and CDR2 is SASEGT in the germline V gene. CDR3 length: 14 residues.

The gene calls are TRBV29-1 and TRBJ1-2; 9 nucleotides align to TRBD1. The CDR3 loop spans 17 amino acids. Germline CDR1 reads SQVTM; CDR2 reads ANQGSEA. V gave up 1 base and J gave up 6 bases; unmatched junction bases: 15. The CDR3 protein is CSVEAVGTGTKGDGYTF. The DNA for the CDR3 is TGCAGCGTTGAAGCAGTCGGGACAGGGACAAAGGGCGATGGCTACACCTTC.

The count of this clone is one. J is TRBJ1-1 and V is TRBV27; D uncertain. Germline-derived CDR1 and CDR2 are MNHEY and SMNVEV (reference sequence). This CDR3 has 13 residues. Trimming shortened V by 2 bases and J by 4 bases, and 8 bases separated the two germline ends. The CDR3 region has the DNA TGTGCCAGCAGTTTACCGGGAATCACTGAAGCTTTCTTT. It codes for CASSLPGITEAFF.

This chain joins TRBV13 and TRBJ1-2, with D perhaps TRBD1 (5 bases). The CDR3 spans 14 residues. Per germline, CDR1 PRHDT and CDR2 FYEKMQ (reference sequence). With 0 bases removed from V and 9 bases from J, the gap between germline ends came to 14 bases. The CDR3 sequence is CASSLGGRSHSYTF. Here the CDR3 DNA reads TGTGCCAGCAGCTTAGGGGGGCGGAGTCATAGCTACACCTTC.

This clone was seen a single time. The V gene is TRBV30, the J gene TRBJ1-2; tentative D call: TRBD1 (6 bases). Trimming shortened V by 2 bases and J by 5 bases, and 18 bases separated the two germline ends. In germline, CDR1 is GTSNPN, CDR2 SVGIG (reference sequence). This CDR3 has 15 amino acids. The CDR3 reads CAWSLAEGGGYGYTF. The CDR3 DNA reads TGTGCCTGGAGTCTGGCGGAGGGAGGGGGATATGGCTACACCTTC.

CDR3 sequence reads: CASTPGISGNTIYF. The CDR3 nucleotides read TGTGCCAGCACTCCAGGGATCTCTGGAAACACCATATATTTT. The chain links TRBV25-1 to TRBJ1-3; D is possibly TRBD1 (5 bases). Deletions cut 7 bases from V and 0 bases from J, with 10 bases between. There are 14 residues in the CDR3. Per the germline V gene, CDR1 is MGHDK and CDR2 is SYGVNS.

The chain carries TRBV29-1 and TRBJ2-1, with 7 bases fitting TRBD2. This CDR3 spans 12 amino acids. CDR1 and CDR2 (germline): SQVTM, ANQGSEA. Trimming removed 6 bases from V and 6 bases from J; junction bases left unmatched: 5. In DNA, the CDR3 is TGCAGCGTCCCGGCGGGGGTCAATGAGCAGTTCTTC. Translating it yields CSVPAGVNEQFF.

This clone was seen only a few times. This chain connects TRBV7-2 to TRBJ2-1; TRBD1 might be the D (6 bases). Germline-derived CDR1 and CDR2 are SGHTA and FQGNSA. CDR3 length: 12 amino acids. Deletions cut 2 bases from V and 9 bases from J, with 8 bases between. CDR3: CASSLKGVEQFF. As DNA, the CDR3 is TGTGCCAGCAGCTTAAAGGGGGTTGAGCAGTTCTTC.

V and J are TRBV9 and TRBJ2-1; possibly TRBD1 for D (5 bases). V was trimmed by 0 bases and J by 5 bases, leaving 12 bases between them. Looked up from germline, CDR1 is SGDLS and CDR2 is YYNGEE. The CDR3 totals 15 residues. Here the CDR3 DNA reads TGTGCCAGCAGCGTAGGGAAGGGGCCCGACAATGAGCAGTTCTTC. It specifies CASSVGKGPDNEQFF.

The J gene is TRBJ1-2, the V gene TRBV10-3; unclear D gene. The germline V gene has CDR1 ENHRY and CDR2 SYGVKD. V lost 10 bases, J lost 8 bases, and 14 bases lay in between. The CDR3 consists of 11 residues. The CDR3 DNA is TGTGCCACCACTACCGGGTCGGGCTACACCTTC. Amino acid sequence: CATTTGSGYTF.

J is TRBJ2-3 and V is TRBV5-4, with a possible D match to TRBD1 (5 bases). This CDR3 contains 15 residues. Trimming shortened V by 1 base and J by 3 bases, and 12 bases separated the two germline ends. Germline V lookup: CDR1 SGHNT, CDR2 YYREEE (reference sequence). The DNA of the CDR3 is TGTGCCAGCAGCTTGAAAGTGGGGCCGACAGATACGCAGTATTTT. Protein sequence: CASSLKVGPTDTQYF.

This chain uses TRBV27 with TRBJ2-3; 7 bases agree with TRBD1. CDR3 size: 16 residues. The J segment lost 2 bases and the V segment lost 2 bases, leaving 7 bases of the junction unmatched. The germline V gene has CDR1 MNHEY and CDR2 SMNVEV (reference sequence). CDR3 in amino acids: CASSLLQTGSTDTQYF. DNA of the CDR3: TGTGCCAGCAGTTTACTCCAGACAGGGTCCACAGATACGCAGTATTTT.

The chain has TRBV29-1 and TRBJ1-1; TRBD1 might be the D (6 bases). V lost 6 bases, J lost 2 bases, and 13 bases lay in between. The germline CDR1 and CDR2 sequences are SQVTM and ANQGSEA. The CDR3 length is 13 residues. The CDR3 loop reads CSVFSDRNTEAFF. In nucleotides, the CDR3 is TGCAGCGTATTTTCGGACAGAAACACTGAAGCTTTCTTT.

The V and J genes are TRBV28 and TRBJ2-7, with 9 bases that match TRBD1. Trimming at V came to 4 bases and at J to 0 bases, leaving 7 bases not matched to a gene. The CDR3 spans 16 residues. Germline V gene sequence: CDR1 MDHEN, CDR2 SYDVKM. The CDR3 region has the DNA TGTGCCAGCAGTTCAAAAGGACAGGGGAACTCCTACGAGCAGTACTTC. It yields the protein CASSSKGQGNSYEQYF.

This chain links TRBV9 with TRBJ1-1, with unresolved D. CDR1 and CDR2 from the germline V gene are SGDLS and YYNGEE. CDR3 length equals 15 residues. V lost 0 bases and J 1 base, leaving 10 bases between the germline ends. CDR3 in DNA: TGTGCCAGCAGCGTAGTTGATGCAGAGAACACTGAAGCTTTCTTT. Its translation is CASSVVDAENTEAFF.

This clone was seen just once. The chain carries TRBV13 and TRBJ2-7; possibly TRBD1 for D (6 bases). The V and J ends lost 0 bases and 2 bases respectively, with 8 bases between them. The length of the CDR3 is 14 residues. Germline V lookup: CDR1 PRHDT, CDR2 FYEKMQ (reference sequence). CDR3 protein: CASSLGDRTYEQYF. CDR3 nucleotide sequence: TGTGCCAGCAGCTTAGGGGACAGAACCTACGAGCAGTACTTC.

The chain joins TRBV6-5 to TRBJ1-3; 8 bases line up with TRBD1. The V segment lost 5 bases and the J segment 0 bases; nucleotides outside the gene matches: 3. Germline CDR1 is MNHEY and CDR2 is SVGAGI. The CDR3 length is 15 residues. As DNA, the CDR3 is TGTGCCAGCAGTCACAGGGGGAGCTCTGGAAACACCATATATTTT. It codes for CASSHRGSSGNTIYF.

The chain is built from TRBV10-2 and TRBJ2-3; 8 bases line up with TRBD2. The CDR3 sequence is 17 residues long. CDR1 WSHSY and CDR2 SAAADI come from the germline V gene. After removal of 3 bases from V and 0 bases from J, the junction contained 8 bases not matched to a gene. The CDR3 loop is CASSDRAGAVSTDTQYF. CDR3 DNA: TGCGCCAGCAGTGACAGAGCGGGAGCCGTAAGCACAGATACGCAGTATTTT.